This T cell receptor (beta chain) appears in the sequencing data of a study of blood T cells in healthy people across ages (dated by TCRdb to between 2014 and 2016). Background for the entire study: Template switching captured roughly one uniquely barcoded TCR beta cDNA molecule per two T cells in model experiments. To track age-related changes in TCR beta repertoire diversity, the study relied on deep sequencing normalized with unique cDNA molecular identifiers. Donors were grouped into four age groups: young (average roughly 15 years), middle-aged (roughly 38), aged (around 60) and long-lived (approximately 75). Donors of different ages were randomly distributed across sequencing lanes to avoid experimental bias. For two donors (one aged 18 to 30 and one aged 80 or older), the study analyzed two additional independent replicas of 1 million unique cDNA reads from the same blood draw.

Reading the germline V gene gives CDR1 SGHAT and CDR2 FQNNGV. From cysteine to phenylalanine, the CDR3 is 14 amino acids long. Only the CDR3 portion is preserved as DNA: 42 bases, with reading frame beginning at the first base. Libraries came from 5' RACE. Sequencer: Illumina HiSeq 2500. A second roughly 6 to 11 cycle PCR used a sample-barcoded 5' primer and a J-beta primer mix. A unique molecular identifier was introduced onto each TCR beta cDNA molecule by a template-switch 5' adaptor carrying 12 random nucleotides. Each sample yielded at least 3 million CDR3-containing paired-end reads. First-strand cDNA was synthesized from all RNA with the Mint cDNA synthesis kit, primed by a TRBC-specific oligonucleotide. After uracil-DNA glycosylase treatment, a first 18-cycle PCR used universal primers M1SS and BC2_uni_R on all cDNA. The authors' pipeline ran thus. For normalization, 1 million high-quality reads, each with a distinct molecular identifier, were randomly selected from each sample. Instead of being binned into consensus sequences, reads that shared molecular identifiers were thrown out. CDR3 identification, clonotype clustering and error correction used MiTCR with a Q25 quality threshold and the strictest error-elimination algorithm. Lower-bound total TCR beta diversity was estimated with a nonparametric unseen species model using Euler transformation. TCRdb passed the public sequencing reads through fastp at Q25 and MiXCR, retaining productive beta sequences. Identical CDR3 protein sequences are pooled into one entry, listed with their most common genes and DNA. The V and J calls were not made by the authors but by TCRdb's processing. This sample is represented by under 800,000 distinct CDR3 sequences; 43% of them were singletons. Jointly, the top ten make up 20% to 25% of the sample.

The donors were around 39 Caucasian individuals from Russia, aged 6 to 90 years, who were systemically healthy. Roughly 9 milliliters of peripheral blood were drawn from each donor into EDTA-treated Vacutainer tubes. PBMCs were isolated by Ficoll-Paque density-gradient centrifugation, with at least 7 million obtained per sample. Total RNA was extracted from PBMCs with Trizol reagent, with at least 5 micrograms obtained per sample. For every donor, flow cytometry on a PBMC aliquot measured the percentage of naive CD45RAhigh/CD27high T cells. As regards this clonotype: Its antigen is still unknown. The junction does not match germline at one end; this may be a read error.

The full study reports these points: A strong correlation was found between observed TCR beta diversity and the percentage of naive T cells measured by flow cytometry. Compared with the aged group, the long-lived group had more naive CD4+ T cells, fewer expanded clones and increased TCR diversity, suggesting age selection. Observed TCR beta diversity per million T cells fell roughly linearly with age, and a significant reduction was already apparent by age about 38. Because profiling used bulk unsorted PBMCs, naive and antigen-experienced compartments could not be compared conclusively. Estimates of total diversity from one million sequenced T cells were regarded as lower bounds and underestimates. The CMV infection status of donors was not known, potentially confounding age-related changes in expanded clonotypes.

The rearrangement joined TRBV11-2 to TRBJ2-5, with the D gene too uncertain to name. The origin of this receptor is a woman aged 60 to 75 in good health. Sequencing used blood. The nucleotides are TGTGCCAGCATCTTACAAACAGCACCAGAGACCCAGTACTTC. The encoded protein is CASILQTAPETQYF.